Below are 25 T cell receptor beta chains sequenced from a single sample in a study of identical twins. In TCRdb, the 5' RACE reads were re-called with MiXCR into one record per CDR3 protein. Among some 560,000 distinct CDR3 sequences listed, 9.6% were seen once. This sample also belongs to another study, concerning yellow fever vaccine responses in identical twins.

Sequenced input: PBMCs. These receptors were collected from a young woman in good health.

This clonotype was observed many times. The V and J genes are TRBV30 and TRBJ2-1; perhaps TRBD2 as D (6 bases). Trimming cost V 3 bases and J 10 bases, with 10 bases left between them. The germline V gene has CDR1 GTSNPN and CDR2 SVGIG (reference sequence). This CDR3 spans 11 amino acids. The CDR3 here is CAWSYLAEQFF. The CDR3 DNA follows: TGTGCCTGGAGCTATCTAGCGGAGCAGTTCTTC.

This clonotype was counted between two and nine times. The chain joins TRBV4-3 to TRBJ2-1; D gene ambiguous. Germline CDR1 and CDR2: LGHNA and YSLEER. Trimming removed 0 bases at V and 9 bases at J, with 9 bases between. This CDR3 region has 13 residues. The CDR3 nucleotides read TGCGCCAGCAGCCAAGATGTTCGGCTTGAGCAGTTCTTC. It encodes CASSQDVRLEQFF.

This clonotype was counted between two and nine times. This rearrangement joins TRBV28 to TRBJ1-2; D might be TRBD1 (5 bases). V dropped 4 bases and J dropped 2 bases, with 5 bases sitting between them. The CDR3 loop spans 12 amino acids. Germline V lookup: CDR1 MDHEN, CDR2 SYDVKM. The CDR3 spells CASSSGNYGYTF. DNA of the CDR3: TGTGCCAGCAGTTCAGGGAACTATGGCTACACCTTC.

The table lists this clonotype with many counts. The chain couples TRBV5-1 to TRBJ2-1; D is ambiguous. Trimming took 5 bases from V and 6 from J, leaving 3 bases between them. CDR1 and CDR2 from the germline V gene are SGHRS and YFSETQ. The CDR3 consists of 10 residues. As DNA, the CDR3 is TGCGCCAGCAGGGGCAATGAGCAGTTCTTC. Translated, it gives CASRGNEQFF.

This clonotype was detected many times. The chain combines TRBV10-2 with TRBJ2-4; 7 nucleotides agree with TRBD2. CDR1 is WSHSY, CDR2 SAAADI, per germline. The CDR3 spans 19 residues. V shed 7 bases and J 0 bases; nucleotides not matched to a gene: 18. The CDR3 here is CASIKNLGGVELAKNIQYF. In DNA form, the CDR3 reads TGCGCCAGCATCAAAAATCTGGGAGGGGTAGAACTAGCCAAAAACATTCAGTACTTC.

The chain employs TRBV28 and TRBJ2-1, with 10 nucleotides matching TRBD2. J was trimmed by 7 bases and V by 2 bases; bases with no gene match: 5. There are 15 residues in the CDR3. Germline-derived CDR1 and CDR2 are MDHEN and SYDVKM. The CDR3 DNA follows: TGTGCCAGCAGTTTAGCTAGCGGGGGATGGAATGAGCAGTTCTTC. This encodes CASSLASGGWNEQFF.

The sample holds a few counts of this clonotype. V is TRBV27 and J is TRBJ2-3; D possibly matches TRBD1 or TRBD2 (5 bases each). This CDR3 spans 15 amino acids. The germline V gene has CDR1 MNHEY and CDR2 SMNVEV (reference sequence). Trimming shortened V by 3 bases and J by 2 bases, and 12 bases separated the two germline ends. DNA of the CDR3: TGTGCCAGCAGTTTTTCGTGGGGGAACACAGATACGCAGTATTTT. Translated: CASSFSWGNTDTQYF.

As for this clonotype: This may be a read error: a much more frequent sequence differs by one nucleotide. V and J are TRBV29-1 and TRBJ2-5; the match to TRBD2 covers 9 bases. The CDR3 runs to 14 residues. CDR1 is SQVTM, CDR2 ANQGSEA, per germline. The CDR3 loop reads CSARPGTSSETRYF. Written as DNA, the CDR3 is TGCAGCGCCCGCCCCGGGACTAGCTCAGAGACCCGGTACTTC.

The rearrangement links TRBV29-1 to TRBJ2-2; 7 nucleotides agree with TRBD2. The germline CDR1 and CDR2 sequences are SQVTM and ANQGSEA. Losses at the gene ends were 5 bases for V and 1 base for J; bases not matched to a gene: 4. This CDR3 comprises 14 residues. In DNA form, the CDR3 reads TGCAGCGTTCACGGGGGGAAGAACACCGGGGAGCTGTTTTTT. This gives the protein CSVHGGKNTGELFF.

This chain joins TRBV12-3 or TRBV12-4 and TRBJ2-3; 11 nucleotides line up with TRBD2. CDR3 length: 15 amino acids. The V segment lost 7 bases and the J segment 2 bases; nucleotides outside the gene matches: 5. CDR3 region: CASILAGGTTDTQYF. CDR3 sequence (DNA): TGTGCCAGCATCCTAGCGGGGGGAACCACAGATACGCAGTATTTT.

This clonotype was detected only a few times. The chain is built from TRBV12-3 or TRBV12-4 and TRBJ2-1; tentatively, D is TRBD2 (5 bases). The germline V and J ends were trimmed by 2 bases and 4 bases, with 12 bases remaining between them. CDR3 length: 15 amino acids. CDR3 sequence (DNA): TGTGCCAGCAGTTTACAGCCGGACTGGTACAATGAGCAGTTCTTC. Translating gives CASSLQPDWYNEQFF.

This clonotype was detected many times. The chain is built from TRBV5-1 and TRBJ1-2, with 8 bases lining up with TRBD1. The J segment lost 7 bases and the V segment lost 0 bases, leaving 2 bases of the junction unmatched. Germline values: CDR1 SGHRS, CDR2 YFSETQ. The length of the CDR3 is 13 residues. The CDR3: CASSLGTGGGYTF. The CDR3 nucleotides read TGCGCCAGCAGCTTGGGAACAGGGGGTGGCTACACCTTC.

CDR3 amino acids: CASSQFSYNEQFF. As DNA, the CDR3 is TGTGCCAGCAGTCAGTTTTCCTACAATGAGCAGTTCTTC. The V gene is TRBV9, the J gene TRBJ2-1; D not certain. Trimming stripped 5 bases from V and 1 base from J, with 7 bases between. There are 13 residues in the CDR3. Germline V gene lookup returns CDR1 SGDLS and CDR2 YYNGEE.

J is TRBJ2-2 and V is TRBV20-1; D not certain. There are 11 residues in the CDR3. Germline V gene sequence: CDR1 DFQATT, CDR2 SNEGSKA (reference sequence). V shed 7 bases and J shed 7 bases, with 10 bases lying between them. CDR3 coding DNA: TGCAGTGTCGAGTCGGGCGGGGAGCTGTTTTTT. It is translated as CSVESGGELFF.

This clonotype was seen more than once but under ten times. The chain is built from TRBV10-3 and TRBJ2-3; the D is unclear. The CDR3 is 15 residues long. Germline CDR1 reads ENHRY; CDR2 reads SYGVKD. Trimming took 4 bases from V and 0 from J, leaving 11 bases between them. The DNA for the CDR3 is TGTGCCATCAGTGCCGGTATAGTGAGCACAGATACGCAGTATTTT. Protein: CAISAGIVSTDTQYF.

This clonotype was picked up a small number of times. J is TRBJ2-1 and V is TRBV11-2, with unresolved D. Germline assignment: CDR1 SGHAT and CDR2 FQNNGV. V lost 5 bases to trimming and J lost 4 bases, with 21 bases between them. The CDR3 loop spans 17 amino acids. CDR3 loop: CASSPGPVGTQYNEQFF. CDR3 nucleotide sequence: TGTGCCAGCAGCCCCGGACCAGTCGGAACACAATACAATGAGCAGTTCTTC.

The chain uses TRBV14 and TRBJ2-3; D uncertain. The CDR3 has 12 amino acids. Germline V CDR1 and CDR2: SGHDN, FVKESK. The germline V and J ends were trimmed by 2 bases and 7 bases, with 7 bases remaining between them. The CDR3 here is CASSQQRHTQYF. The CDR3 nucleotides are TGTGCCAGCAGCCAACAGCGACATACGCAGTATTTT.

This clonotype was counted a few times. The rearrangement joins TRBV6-5 to TRBJ2-3; D is perhaps TRBD1 (6 bases). The CDR3 has 15 amino acids. V was cut by 0 bases and J by 6 bases, with 13 bases left in between. Looked up from germline, CDR1 is MNHEY and CDR2 is SVGAGI. CDR3 in amino acids: CASSYSGPQGDTQYF. The CDR3 DNA follows: TGTGCCAGCAGTTACTCCGGGCCCCAGGGGGATACGCAGTATTTT.

This clonotype has ten or more counts. V and J are TRBV5-1 and TRBJ2-1; TRBD1 agrees at 10 bases. Germline CDR1 is SGHRS and CDR2 is YFSETQ. CDR3 length: 17 amino acids. The V segment lost 0 bases and the J segment 6 bases; nucleotides outside the gene matches: 9. CDR3 sequence reads: CASSLGQGAIQVNEQFF. The CDR3 nucleotides read TGCGCCAGCAGCTTGGGACAGGGGGCAATACAAGTCAATGAGCAGTTCTTC.

The chain carries TRBV29-1 and TRBJ2-3, with D possibly being TRBD1 (5 bases). Germline CDR1 is SQVTM and CDR2 is ANQGSEA. Trimming removed 6 bases at V and 4 bases at J, with 11 bases between. The CDR3 has 12 amino acids. CDR3 in DNA: TGCAGCGTCCGCCCGACAGCAGATACGCAGTATTTT. It translates to CSVRPTADTQYF.

This clonotype was detected many times. V is TRBV3-1 and J is TRBJ1-6; D is uncertain. The CDR3 extends over 14 amino acids. Germline CDR1 reads LGHDT; CDR2 reads YNNKEL (reference sequence). The V end lost 1 base, the J end lost 6 bases, and 7 bases lay between the germline ends. CDR3 loop: CASSQGGFNSPLHF. The CDR3 bases are TGTGCCAGCAGCCAAGGAGGATTTAATTCACCCCTCCACTTT.

The DNA for the CDR3 is TGCAGCGTGGGACTATCTTACTACGAGCAGTACTTC. As protein: CSVGLSYYEQYF. The rearrangement joins TRBV29-1 to TRBJ2-7; 7 bases agree with TRBD2. CDR1 and CDR2 (germline): SQVTM, ANQGSEA. The CDR3 length is 12 residues. V lost 6 bases and J lost 3; bases outside the gene matches: 5.

The chain links TRBV20-1 to TRBJ2-3; a weak D match, TRBD1 (6 bases). The V end was cut by 3 bases, the J end by 2 bases, with 12 bases between. The CDR3 is made up of 14 amino acids. Germline CDR1 DFQATT, CDR2 SNEGSKA (reference sequence). The CDR3 bases are TGCAGTGCTAGTTCCCGGACAGACACAGATACGCAGTATTTT. This gives the protein CSASSRTDTDTQYF.

V usage is TRBV12-3 or TRBV12-4 and J usage is TRBJ2-7; a possible D gene is TRBD2 (5 bases). CDR3 size: 13 residues. V lost 3 bases and J 5 bases, leaving 11 bases between the germline ends. CDR3 DNA: TGTGCCAGCAGTTTGTCCGGGGAAGACGAGCAGTACTTC. Protein product: CASSLSGEDEQYF.

The table lists this clonotype with many counts. This sequence joins TRBV20-1 and TRBJ1-5; D possibly corresponds to TRBD1 (6 bases). The CDR3 is 12 residues long. V was pared by 6 bases and J by 6 bases, with 12 bases between. Germline CDR1 DFQATT, CDR2 SNEGSKA (reference sequence). CDR3 nucleotides: TGCAGTGCCGGGGCGGGGGCTCAGCCCCAGCATTTT. It yields the protein CSAGAGAQPQHF.